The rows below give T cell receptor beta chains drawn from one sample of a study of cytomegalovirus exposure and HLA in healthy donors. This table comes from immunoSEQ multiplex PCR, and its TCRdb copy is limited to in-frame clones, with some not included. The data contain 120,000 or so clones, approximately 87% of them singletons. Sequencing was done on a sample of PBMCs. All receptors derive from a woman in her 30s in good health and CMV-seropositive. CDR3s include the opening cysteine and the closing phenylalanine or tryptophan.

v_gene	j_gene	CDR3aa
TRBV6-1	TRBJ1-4	CASRRTGAEKLFF
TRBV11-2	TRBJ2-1	CASSQNLAEGFF
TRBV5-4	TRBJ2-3	CASSLGVGATDTQYF
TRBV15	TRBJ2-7	CATSRRTSGGARAYEQYF
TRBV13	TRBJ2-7	CASIYPQGESYEQYF
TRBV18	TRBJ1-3	CASSPPGQGLSGNTIYF
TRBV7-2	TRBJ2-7	CASSFRLGSYEQYF
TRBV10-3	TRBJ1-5	CAISAKDRDSNQPQHF
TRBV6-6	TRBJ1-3	CASSQQGAIRGNTIYF
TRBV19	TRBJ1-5	CASRRTGDNQPQHF
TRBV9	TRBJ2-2	CASSVNYRGKVTGELFF
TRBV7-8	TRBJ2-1	CASSLDTGFEQFF
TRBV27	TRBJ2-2	CASSLIDREDDTGELFF
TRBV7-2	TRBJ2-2	CASSPLRGNTGELFF
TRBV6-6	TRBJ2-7	CASRGSGGVEQYF
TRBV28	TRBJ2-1	CASRLAGGGFNEQFF
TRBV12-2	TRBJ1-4	CASRIRTVLEKLFF
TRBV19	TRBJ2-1	CASSKDRGGSRDNEQFF
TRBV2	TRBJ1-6	CASRGTGGNSSPLHF
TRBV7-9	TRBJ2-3	CASSLHTVSDTQYF
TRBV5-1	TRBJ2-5	CASSPGTSGETQYF
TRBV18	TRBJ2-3	CASSPTPWDTQYF
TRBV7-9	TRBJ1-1	CASSPRQGASFEAFF
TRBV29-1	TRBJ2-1	CSVGDSLAGRWGNEQFF
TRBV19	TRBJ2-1	CASSMGYSYNEQFF
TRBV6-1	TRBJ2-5	CASSGIGGTQYF
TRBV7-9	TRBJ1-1	CASSLRDRVSGTEAFF
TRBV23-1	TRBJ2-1	CASPTRTDNEQFF
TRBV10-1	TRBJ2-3	CASSDHPPSGRWVGTDTQYF
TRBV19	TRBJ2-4	CASRYRGSQNIQYF
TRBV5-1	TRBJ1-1	CASSWDRGDTEAFF
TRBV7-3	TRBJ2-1	CASSRRRGRGNEQFF
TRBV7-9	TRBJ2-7	CASSSPGAYEQYF
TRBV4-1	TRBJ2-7	CASSQEGLAGSYEQYF
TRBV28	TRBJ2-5	CASSHRHLQETQYF
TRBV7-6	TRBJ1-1	CASSLQGHGNTEAFF
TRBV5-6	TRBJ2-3	CASSLLGTSTDTQYF
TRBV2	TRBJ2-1	CASSEFAGISYNEQFF
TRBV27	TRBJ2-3	CASSLGRAAGDTQYF
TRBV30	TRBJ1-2	CAWGYRGAGYTF
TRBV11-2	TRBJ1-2	CASSIGINYGYTF
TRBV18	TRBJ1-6	CASSQLQGSNSPLHF
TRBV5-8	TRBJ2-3	CASRLGTASTDTQYF